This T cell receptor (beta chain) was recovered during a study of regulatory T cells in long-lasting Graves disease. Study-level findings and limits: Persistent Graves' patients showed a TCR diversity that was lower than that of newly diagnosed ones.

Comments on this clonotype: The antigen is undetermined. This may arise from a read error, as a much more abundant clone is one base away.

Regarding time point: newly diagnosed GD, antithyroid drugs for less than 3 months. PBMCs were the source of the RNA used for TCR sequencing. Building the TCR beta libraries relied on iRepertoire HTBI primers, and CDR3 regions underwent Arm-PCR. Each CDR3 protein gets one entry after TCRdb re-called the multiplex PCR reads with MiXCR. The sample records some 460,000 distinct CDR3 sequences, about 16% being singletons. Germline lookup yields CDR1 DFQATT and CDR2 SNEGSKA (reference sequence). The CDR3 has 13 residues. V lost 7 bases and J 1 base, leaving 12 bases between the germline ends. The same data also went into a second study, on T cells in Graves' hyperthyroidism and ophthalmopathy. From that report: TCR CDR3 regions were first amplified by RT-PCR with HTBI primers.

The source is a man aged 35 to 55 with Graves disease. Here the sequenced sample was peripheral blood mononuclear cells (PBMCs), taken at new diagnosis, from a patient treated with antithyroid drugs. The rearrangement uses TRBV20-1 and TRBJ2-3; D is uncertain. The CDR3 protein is CSEVPGGTDTQYF. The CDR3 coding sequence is TGCAGTGAGGTCCCCGGCGGCACAGATACGCAGTATTTT.